These T cell receptor beta chains were read from a single sample in a study of blood T cell repertoires in COVID-19. Sequenced by immunoSEQ multiplex PCR; TCRdb stores in-frame clones only, minus some. The table has 150,000 to 200,000 clones, 65% to 85% seen once. Specimen: PBMCs or T cells enriched from blood (not recorded which). Receptors were obtained from an older man who had been exposed to COVID-19. Each CDR3 is given with its conserved first and last residue. Fields, in order: V gene, clone size, J gene, D gene, CDR3 protein, CDR3 DNA. The D gene is left open where the match is weak. The size of a clone is reported for some rows only, either as once, few or many, or as a class for expanded clones.

>TRBV6-5|NA|TRBJ2-5|TRBD2
CASLSGGVGETQYF
TGTGCCAGCCTTAGCGGGGGGGTAGGGGAGACCCAGTACTTC
>TRBV24-1|NA|TRBJ2-3|NA
CATSDSTTGADTQYF
TGTGCCACCAGTGATTCGACAACGGGGGCAGATACGCAGTATTTT
>TRBV3-1/TRBV3-2|NA|TRBJ2-2|NA
CASSSYNANPRGELFF
TGTGCCAGCAGCTCGTATAACGCGAACCCTCGCGGGGAGCTGTTTTTT
>TRBV19|NA|TRBJ2-1|NA
CATQGASSYNEQFF
TGTGCCACTCAAGGGGCGAGCTCCTACAATGAGCAGTTCTTC
>TRBV10-2|NA|TRBJ1-3|NA
CASRDSSSGNTIYF
TGCGCCAGCAGAGACAGCAGCTCTGGAAACACCATATATTTT
>TRBV3-1/TRBV3-2|NA|TRBJ1-2|TRBD1
CASSQGSTGGSYGYTF
TGTGCCAGCAGCCAAGGGTCGACAGGGGGCAGCTATGGCTACACCTTC
>TRBV27|NA|TRBJ2-6|NA
CASSLLTGGEAYSGANVLTF
TGTGCCAGCAGTTTATTAACAGGGGGGGAGGCCTACTCTGGGGCCAACGTCCTGACTTTC
>TRBV18|NA|TRBJ1-1|TRBD1
CASSPTQQGVNTEAFF
TGTGCCAGCTCACCCACCCAGCAGGGGGTAAACACTGAAGCTTTCTTT
>TRBV7-9|NA|TRBJ2-7|TRBD2
CASSLRGSGWGEQYF
TGTGCCAGCAGCCTTCGGGGTAGCGGGTGGGGAGAGCAGTACTTC
>TRBV6-2/TRBV6-3|NA|TRBJ1-2|TRBD1
CASSYSGTAPYGYTF
TGTGCCAGCAGTTACTCCGGGACAGCTCCTTATGGCTACACCTTC
>TRBV7-9|NA|TRBJ2-5|NA
CASSLDSQETQYF
TGTGCCAGCAGCTTGGACAGCCAAGAGACCCAGTACTTC
>TRBV28|NA|TRBJ1-4|NA
CASSSSGVHEKLFF
TGTGCCAGCAGTTCATCAGGGGTGCATGAAAAACTGTTTTTT
>TRBV11-3|NA|TRBJ2-3|NA
CASSLTNTDTQYF
TGTGCCAGCAGCTTAACTAACACAGATACGCAGTATTTT
>TRBV4-3|few|TRBJ2-5|TRBD2
CASSPGGLAGQETQYF
TGCGCCAGCAGCCCAGGGGGGCTAGCGGGACAAGAGACCCAGTACTTC
>TRBV25-1|NA|TRBJ2-7|NA
CASSDSHLSYEQYF
TGTGCCAGCAGCGACAGCCACCTCTCCTACGAGCAGTACTTC
>TRBV27|NA|TRBJ1-5|NA
CASSLSRQTSNQPQHF
TGTGCCAGCAGTTTATCGCGGCAGACCAGCAATCAGCCCCAGCATTTT
>TRBV11-3|NA|TRBJ2-1|NA
CASSFLTGYEQFF
TGTGCCAGCAGCTTTCTCACAGGGTATGAGCAGTTCTTC
>TRBV7-3|NA|TRBJ2-3|TRBD2
CASAPHGLGPSSTDTQYF
TGTGCCAGCGCGCCTCACGGACTAGGCCCAAGTAGCACAGATACGCAGTATTTT
>TRBV19|NA|TRBJ1-5|NA
CASEEDSNQPQHF
TGTGCCTCGGAAGAGGATAGCAATCAGCCCCAGCATTTT
>TRBV6-5|NA|TRBJ1-6|NA
CASRSGDGRRSPLHF
TGTGCCAGCAGATCAGGGGACGGGCGGCGATCACCCCTCCACTTT
>TRBV12-3/TRBV12-4|NA|TRBJ2-6|TRBD1
CASIQGSTNVLTF
TGTGCCAGCATACAGGGGAGTACCAACGTCCTGACTTTC
>TRBV6-5|NA|TRBJ1-1|TRBD1
CASSPRDSKLTEAFF
TGTGCCAGCAGTCCAAGGGACAGTAAACTTACTGAAGCTTTCTTT
>TRBV5-5|NA|TRBJ1-6|NA
CASSLGDLYNSPLHF
TGTGCCAGCAGCCTAGGCGACCTCTATAATTCACCCCTCCACTTT
>TRBV5-5|NA|TRBJ2-7|NA
CASTIHPGGSSYEQYF
TGTGCCAGCACCATACACCCAGGGGGGAGCTCCTACGAGCAGTACTTC